This T cell receptor (beta chain) was found in a study of T-cell memory formation after mild COVID-19. Study outcomes and limitations: Some clones that responded turned up in pre-infection memory, which suggests that cross-reactive memory joined in.

Turning to this clonotype: Its antigen is still unknown.

From the 5' RACE reads, TCRdb called clonotypes with MiXCR, one entry per CDR3 protein. The data show some 340,000 distinct CDR3 sequences, approximately 13% seen once. Germline values: CDR1 LGHDT, CDR2 YNNKEL (reference sequence). The CDR3 runs 14 residues. Trimming removed 3 bases at V and 4 bases at J, with 13 bases between. This TCR derives from a man between 18 and 29 years old who had mild COVID-19 (a few samples of this study predate the infection). Cell type and time point are not known. The sample taken for sequencing was PBMCs or a T cell subset sorted from them (not recorded which). This sequence joins TRBV3-1 and TRBJ2-7, with D perhaps TRBD1 (5 bases). The CDR3 region is CASSHAAGSYEQYF. As DNA, the CDR3 is TGTGCCAGCAGCCATGCGGCAGGGTCATACGAGCAGTACTTC.